This T cell receptor (beta chain) came from a study of tumor-infiltrating lymphocytes in oesophageal squamous cell carcinoma. Each CDR3 protein is one row after TCRdb ran MiXCR on the PCR reads. The top ten hold more than 9% of the sample, which has roughly 19,000 distinct CDR3 sequences, roughly 41% seen once. This CDR3 is built from 14 residues. Germline CDR1 reads SGHTA; CDR2 reads FQGNSA. The source is a male donor with esophageal squamous cell carcinoma. The J gene is TRBJ2-5, the V gene TRBV7-2; 7 bases match TRBD1. The DNA end lines up better with TRBJ2-7; the J call may be wrong. Material: normal esophageal tissue next to the tumor. The CDR3 sequence: CASSPKGAANEQYF. CDR3 nucleotide sequence: TGTGCCAGCAGCCCCAAGGGGGCGGCCAACGAGCAGTACTTC.